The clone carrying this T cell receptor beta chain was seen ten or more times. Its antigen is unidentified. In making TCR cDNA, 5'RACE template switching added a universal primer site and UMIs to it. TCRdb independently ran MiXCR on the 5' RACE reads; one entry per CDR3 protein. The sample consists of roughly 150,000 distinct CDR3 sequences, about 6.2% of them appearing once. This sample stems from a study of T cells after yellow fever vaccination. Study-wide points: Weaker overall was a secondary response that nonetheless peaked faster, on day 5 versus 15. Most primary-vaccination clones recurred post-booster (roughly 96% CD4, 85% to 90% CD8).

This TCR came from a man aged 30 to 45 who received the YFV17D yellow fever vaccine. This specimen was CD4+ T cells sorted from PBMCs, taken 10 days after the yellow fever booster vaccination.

The CDR3 region has the DNA TGTGCCAGCAGCCTCCCCGGGACGGGAACCTACGAGCAGTACTTC. This translates into CASSLPGTGTYEQYF. The rearrangement links TRBV5-5 to TRBJ2-7; either TRBD1 or TRBD2 may fit D (5 bases each). Germline V gives CDR1 SGHKS, CDR2 YYEKEE (reference sequence). With 4 bases removed from V and 2 bases from J, the gap between germline ends came to 16 bases. The CDR3 is 15 residues long.